This T cell receptor (beta chain) was identified in a study of cytomegalovirus exposure and HLA in healthy donors. Study summary: Out of a few hundred genotyped donors, about 84% belonged to the Caucasian-associated ancestry cluster.

General study points: Under in vitro conditions, a few CMV-associated chains were confirmed as specific for CMV antigens. Links to common viral pathogens appeared, in a later analysis, for several of the most significant clusters. Using a false discovery rate of 0.05, a later analysis showed that 15,000 to 20,000 TCR beta sequences were associated with HLA alleles.

To note about this clone: Antigen unknown.

In the PCR, 60 Vbeta and 13 Jbeta primers were used. Repertoires were generated with immunoSEQ multiplex PCR, while TCRdb's copy carries only in-frame clones and drops some. The sample contains 150,000 or so clones, 84% of which appear only once. The receptor was isolated from a man aged 25 to 45 in good health and CMV-seronegative. Sequenced material: PBMCs.

This CDR3 is CASSPPRGWTEAFF. The CDR3 DNA reads as TGTGCCAGCAGCCCTCCCCGGGGGTGGACTGAAGCTTTCTTT. This rearrangement joins TRBV5-6 to TRBJ1-1; a weak D match, TRBD1 (5 bases). Germline CDR1 and CDR2: SGHDT and YYEEEE. The CDR3 runs 14 residues. V was trimmed by 4 bases and J by 5 bases, leaving 15 bases between them.